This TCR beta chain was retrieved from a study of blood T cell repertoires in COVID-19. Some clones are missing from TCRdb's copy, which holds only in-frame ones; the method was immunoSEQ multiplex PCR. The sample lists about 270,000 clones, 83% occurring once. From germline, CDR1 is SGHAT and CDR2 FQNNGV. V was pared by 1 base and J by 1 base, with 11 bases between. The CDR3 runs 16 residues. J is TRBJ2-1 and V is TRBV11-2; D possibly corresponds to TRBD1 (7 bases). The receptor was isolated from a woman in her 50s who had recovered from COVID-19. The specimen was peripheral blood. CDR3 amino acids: CASSLGGTDSYNEQFF. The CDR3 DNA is TGTGCCAGCAGCTTAGGCGGGACAGATTCCTACAATGAGCAGTTCTTC.